The 3 T cell receptor beta chains below all came from one sample that was sequenced in a study of cytomegalovirus exposure and HLA in healthy donors. PCR employed 60 Vbeta and 13 Jbeta primers. Only in-frame clones appear in the TCRdb table, and some are missing; sequencing was by immunoSEQ multiplex PCR. The repertoire holds under 150,000 clones, with around 79% as singletons. Source material: PBMCs. These receptors all come from a middle-aged woman in good health and CMV-seronegative.

This clone was observed a few times. The genes are TRBV7-9 and TRBJ1-1; TRBD1 matches at 7 bases. V was pared by 3 bases and J by 4 bases, with 8 bases of the junction left unmatched. The germline V gene encodes CDR1 SEHNR and CDR2 FQNEAQ (reference sequence). There are 15 residues in the CDR3. The CDR3 DNA reads as TGTGCCAGCAGCTTTGCGACAGGGTGGAGCACTGAAGCTTTCTTT. Translation gives CASSFATGWSTEAFF. Supplemented by reference TRBV7-9 and TRBJ1-1, the full variable domain reads DTGVSQNPRHKITKRGQNVTFRCDPISEHNRLYWYRQTLGQGPEFLTYFQNEAQLEKSRLLSDRFSAERPKGSFSTLEIQRTEQGDSAMYLCASSFATGWSTEAFFGQGTRLTVV.

V usage is TRBV7-8 and J usage is TRBJ2-7; D call uncertain. Trimming cost V 1 base and J 4 bases, with 20 bases left between them. Germline V gene lookup returns CDR1 SGHVS and CDR2 FQNEAQ. This CDR3 has 17 residues. The CDR3 sequence: CASSLVVGRQALYEQYF. The CDR3 DNA reads as TGTGCCAGCAGCTTAGTTGTTGGCCGCCAGGCTCTTTACGAGCAGTACTTC.

This clone has a single count. V usage is TRBV5-1 and J usage is TRBJ2-1; D is unclear. This CDR3 is 13 amino acids long. The germline V gene has CDR1 SGHRS and CDR2 YFSETQ. Trimming left V 0 bases short and J 8 bases short, with 9 bases between. CDR3 sequence: CASSLERADEQFF. In DNA form, the CDR3 reads TGCGCCAGCAGCTTGGAGCGCGCCGATGAGCAGTTCTTC.